A selection of T cell receptor beta chains follows, all from one sample in a study of cytomegalovirus exposure and HLA in healthy donors. The repertoire was sequenced with immunoSEQ multiplex PCR; TCRdb's copy has only in-frame clones and lacks some. The data contain around 110,000 clones, 82% of them singletons. The source material was PBMCs. Every receptor here comes from a man over 45 in good health and CMV-seronegative. Each CDR3 is given with its conserved first and last residue.

v_gene	j_gene	CDR3aa
TRBV6-1	TRBJ1-5	CASSEGTGSLRTQHF
TRBV7-3	TRBJ1-1	CASSPGGNTEAFF
TRBV19	TRBJ1-1	CASSRPTGAVTEAFF
TRBV2	TRBJ1-5	CASGRDNNQPQHF
TRBV6-6	TRBJ1-2	CASSQSPNYGYTF
TRBV7-9	TRBJ1-2	CASSLAQGQGDYGYTF
TRBV18	TRBJ2-2	CASSPFPGVNTGELFF
TRBV7-2	TRBJ2-5	CASSSGLSGETQYF
TRBV4-3	TRBJ1-1	CASSLRGSNTEAFF
TRBV19	TRBJ1-1	CASSITGVNTEAFF